These T cell receptor beta chains were read from a single sample in a study of cytomegalovirus exposure and HLA in healthy donors. This table comes from immunoSEQ multiplex PCR, and its TCRdb copy is limited to in-frame clones, with some not included. This table has about 210,000 clones, around 87% appearing once. Sequenced sample: PBMCs. All receptors derive from a boy younger than 10 in good health and CMV-seronegative. Each CDR3 is given with its conserved first and last residue.

J gene,V gene,CDR3 protein
TRBJ2-3,TRBV7-2,CASSPQRGAGTDTQYF
TRBJ1-1,TRBV28,CATREVNTEAFF
TRBJ2-1,TRBV2,CASRLAGNSYNEQFF
TRBJ2-1,TRBV7-8,CASSLLVAQRNNEQFF
TRBJ2-3,TRBV9,CASSASSSGRGDTQYF
TRBJ1-1,TRBV27,CASSFAGAGLNTEAFF
TRBJ1-6,TRBV27,CASSLRGTRSYNSPLHF
TRBJ2-3,TRBV28,CASSFSTPGGGTDTQYF
TRBJ2-5,TRBV5-5,CASSRPRAAQETQYF
TRBJ2-2,TRBV7-9,CASRPEGTGELFF
TRBJ1-2,TRBV11-2,CASSLTQGGGYTF